Below are 24 T cell receptor beta chains sequenced from a single sample in a study of T cell responses to AZD1222 COVID-19 vaccine. The data were produced by immunoSEQ multiplex PCR, yet TCRdb's version contains in-frame clones alone and is incomplete. The sample shows over 120,000 clones, about 94% of them seen only once. Here the sequenced sample was peripheral blood, taken on day 0 of AZD1222 vaccination. The receptors shown here come from an adult in good health.

The V call is TRBV11-1, the J call TRBJ2-7, with TRBD2 matching 8 bases. V lost 6 bases and J lost 6; bases outside the gene matches: 4. The germline CDR1 and CDR2 sequences are SGHAT and FQDESV (reference sequence). The CDR3 runs 12 residues. CDR3 DNA sequence: TGTGCCAGCAGAACGGCGGGAGGCGAGCAGTACTTC. Translating gives CASRTAGGEQYF.

This clone showed up just a few times. The J gene is TRBJ2-3, the V gene TRBV19; a weak D match, TRBD2 (6 bases). This CDR3 is built from 13 residues. V lost 5 bases, J lost 2 bases, and 8 bases lay in between. CDR1 and CDR2 from the germline V gene are LNHDA and SQIVND (reference sequence). CDR3 sequence (DNA): TGTGCCAGTAGTTGGACTATCACAGATACGCAGTATTTT. Translating gives CASSWTITDTQYF.

The rearrangement links TRBV10-3 to TRBJ1-5; maybe TRBD1 (5 bases). CDR1 ENHRY and CDR2 SYGVKD come from the germline V gene. Trimming removed 2 bases at V and 14 bases at J, with 10 bases between. There are 11 residues in the CDR3. The CDR3 nucleotides read TGTGCCATCAGTGAGGGGGCGGGGGAGCATTTT. Protein product: CAISEGAGEHF.

The J gene is TRBJ2-3, the V gene TRBV7-8; D gene uncertain. V lost 5 bases to trimming and J lost 5 bases, with 11 bases between them. The CDR3 sequence is 13 residues long. Per the germline V gene, CDR1 is SGHVS and CDR2 is FQNEAQ. The CDR3 sequence is CASSVSRLDTQYF. The DNA for the CDR3 is TGTGCCAGCAGCGTCTCCCGGTTAGATACGCAGTATTTT. The whole variable domain, filled in from reference TRBV7-8 and TRBJ2-3, reads GAGVSQSPRYKVAKRGQDVALRCDPISGHVSLFWYQQALGQGPEFLTYFQNEAQLDKSGLPSDRFFAERPEGSVSTLKIQRTQQEDSAVYLCASSVSRLDTQYFGPGTRLTVL.

The chain joins TRBV7-2 to TRBJ2-5; D may be TRBD2 (6 bases). V was shortened by 3 bases and J by 4 bases, with 18 bases between the two germline ends. The germline CDR1 and CDR2 sequences are SGHTA and FQGNSA. This CDR3 spans 16 amino acids. The CDR3 DNA is TGTGCCAGCAGCTTTTTGGTCATGCGGGGTGGAGAGACCCAGTACTTC. This sequence encodes CASSFLVMRGGETQYF.

The rearrangement uses TRBV27 and TRBJ2-6; TRBD2 agrees at 15 bases. Unmatched junction bases numbered 8, after V lost 4 bases and J lost 1 base. In germline, CDR1 is MNHEY, CDR2 SMNVEV (reference sequence). The CDR3 has 20 amino acids. The CDR3 DNA follows: TGTGCCAGCAGTTCAGAACCGGGACTAGCGGGAGGTTCTGGGGCCAACGTCCTGACTTTC. Its translation: CASSSEPGLAGGSGANVLTF.

Only a few counts were recorded for this clone. The rearrangement uses TRBV10-3 and TRBJ2-1; perhaps TRBD2 as D (6 bases). Per the germline V gene, CDR1 is ENHRY and CDR2 is SYGVKD. V was trimmed by 0 bases and J by 4 bases, leaving 13 bases between them. CDR3 length: 16 residues. CDR3 coding DNA: TGTGCCATCAGTGAGTCGGGACTGGAGAAGTACAATGAGCAGTTCTTC. This codes for CAISESGLEKYNEQFF.

The genes are TRBV30 and TRBJ1-2, with 7 bases aligning to TRBD1. The V gene's germline CDR1 is GTSNPN and CDR2 SVGIG (reference sequence). The CDR3 sequence is 14 residues long. With 3 bases clipped from V and 4 bases from J, the junction kept 8 bases outside the gene matches. The CDR3 bases are TGTGCCTGGAGGCCCCGGGGGACAGCCTATGGCTACACCTTC. Protein: CAWRPRGTAYGYTF.

The table lists this clone with a count of one. J is TRBJ1-1 and V is TRBV28, with unresolved D. The V end lost 2 bases, the J end lost 3 bases, and 19 bases lay between the germline ends. Germline loops: CDR1 MDHEN, CDR2 SYDVKM. The CDR3 spans 17 residues. The CDR3 DNA is TGTGCCAGCAGTTTAGCCGACACTCTCGGATGGTACACTGAAGCTTTCTTT. It encodes CASSLADTLGWYTEAFF.

The J gene is TRBJ2-7, the V gene TRBV27, with D perhaps assigned TRBD1 or TRBD2 (6 bases each). V shed 3 bases and J shed 2 bases, with 11 bases lying between them. The length of the CDR3 is 14 residues. Germline CDR1 MNHEY, CDR2 SMNVEV (reference sequence). The CDR3 DNA sequence: TGTGCCAGCAGTTTTGCGGGACACACCTACGAGCAGTACTTC. Translating it yields CASSFAGHTYEQYF.

V is TRBV18 and J is TRBJ2-1; possibly TRBD1 for D (5 bases). CDR3 size: 17 residues. Germline V gene lookup returns CDR1 KGHSH and CDR2 LQKENI. The germline V and J ends were trimmed by 6 bases and 0 bases, with 18 bases remaining between them. This CDR3 is CASSPTWGLSSYNEQFF. The DNA of the CDR3 is TGTGCCAGCTCCCCAACCTGGGGCCTAAGCTCCTACAATGAGCAGTTCTTC.

The chain is built from TRBV5-6 and TRBJ1-2; 7 bases agree with TRBD1. The CDR3 is made up of 15 amino acids. Germline loops: CDR1 SGHDT, CDR2 YYEEEE. After removal of 0 bases from V and 4 bases from J, the junction contained 6 bases not matched to a gene. The CDR3 reads CASSLEGTVTYGYTF. The CDR3 DNA follows: TGTGCCAGCAGCTTGGAGGGGACAGTAACCTATGGCTACACCTTC.

This sequence joins TRBV28 and TRBJ1-5, with 7 bases that match TRBD1. V gave up 6 bases and J gave up 2 bases; unmatched junction bases: 7. CDR3 length: 15 residues. Per the germline V gene, CDR1 is MDHEN and CDR2 is SYDVKM. The CDR3 nucleotides are TGTGCCAGCAGCTCGGACAGGATGGGCAATCAGCCCCAGCATTTT. Its translation is CASSSDRMGNQPQHF. Using reference TRBV28 and TRBJ1-5 for the parts outside the CDR3, the full variable domain is DVKVTQSSRYLVKRTGEKVFLECVQDMDHENMFWYRQDPGLGLRLIYFSYDVKMKEKGDIPEGYSVSREKKERFSLILESASTNQTSMYLCASSSDRMGNQPQHFGDGTRLSIL.

This chain joins TRBV5-8 and TRBJ1-2; 9 nucleotides line up with TRBD1. CDR1 is SGHTS and CDR2 is YDEGEE in the germline V gene. The CDR3 is made up of 17 amino acids. The trim removed 4 bases at V and 4 bases at J, leaving 14 bases unmatched. CDR3 region: CASSQMGTGSVRYGYTF. The CDR3 coding sequence is TGTGCCAGCAGCCAGATGGGGACAGGGTCTGTACGCTATGGCTACACCTTC.

The chain combines TRBV11-2 with TRBJ2-3; D possibly corresponds to TRBD2 (6 bases). CDR1 and CDR2 (germline): SGHAT, FQNNGV. V was trimmed by 3 bases and J by 6 bases, leaving 22 bases between them. The CDR3 spans 17 residues. The CDR3 loop reads CASSFPRDWPVADTQYF. The CDR3 nucleotides read TGTGCCAGCAGCTTCCCTCGGGACTGGCCCGTTGCCGATACGCAGTATTTT.

The V and J genes are TRBV12-3 or TRBV12-4 and TRBJ2-1; TRBD2 aligns across 7 bases. The trim removed 6 bases at V and 7 bases at J, leaving 3 bases unmatched. There are 12 residues in the CDR3. CDR3 sequence reads: CASSLLANEQFF. The CDR3 DNA follows: TGTGCCAGCAGCCTACTAGCGAATGAGCAGTTCTTC.

Only one count was recorded for this clone. The rearrangement joins TRBV19 to TRBJ1-3; D is undetermined. The V end was cut by 3 bases, the J end by 3 bases, with 9 bases between. Germline V gene lookup returns CDR1 LNHDA and CDR2 SQIVND (reference sequence). The CDR3 has 14 residues. CDR3 amino acids: CASSIPGSGNTIYF. In DNA form, the CDR3 reads TGTGCCAGTAGTATCCCCGGGAGTGGAAACACCATATATTTT.

J is TRBJ1-5 and V is TRBV19; D ambiguous. The CDR3 is made up of 14 amino acids. V was cut by 6 bases and J by 6 bases, with 15 bases left in between. Per germline, CDR1 LNHDA and CDR2 SQIVND (reference sequence). The CDR3 coding sequence is TGTGCCAGTAGGGCAGGTCTGGTACCTCAGCCCCAGCATTTT. Its protein is CASRAGLVPQPQHF.

The rearrangement joins TRBV30 to TRBJ1-1, with D possibly TRBD1 on 5 matching bases. The germline CDR1 and CDR2 sequences are GTSNPN and SVGIG (reference sequence). V was trimmed by 2 bases and J by 11 bases, leaving 9 bases between them. The CDR3 extends over 10 amino acids. The CDR3 DNA is TGTGCCTGGAGTCAGGGTGGTGCTTTCTTT. Protein product: CAWSQGGAFF. The full variable domain, its missing parts supplied by reference TRBV30 and TRBJ1-1, is SQTIHQWPATLVQPVGSPLSLECTVEGTSNPNLYWYRQAAGRGLQLLFYSVGIGQISSEVPQNLSASRPQDRQFILSSKKLLLSDSGFYLCAWSQGGAFFGQGTRLTVV.

V gene TRBV19 combines with J gene TRBJ1-3, with D perhaps matching TRBD1 (5 bases). Trimming pared 3 bases from V and 0 bases from J, leaving 12 bases between. The germline gives CDR1 LNHDA, CDR2 SQIVND (reference sequence). The CDR3 runs to 16 residues. In nucleotides, the CDR3 is TGTGCCAGTAGTATTGGGACGGTCAACTCTGGAAACACCATATATTTT. This translates into CASSIGTVNSGNTIYF.

This clone was recorded only once. This chain links TRBV28 with TRBJ1-2, with a possible D match to TRBD1 (5 bases). Germline CDR1 and CDR2: MDHEN and SYDVKM. The length of the CDR3 is 14 residues. V was cut by 7 bases and J by 6 bases, with 18 bases left in between. CDR3 residues: CASTPAPGRHGYTF. The CDR3 DNA reads TGTGCCAGCACCCCGGCCCCGGGACGGCATGGCTACACCTTC.

The chain has TRBV5-4 and TRBJ1-3, with 10 bases identical to TRBD1. This CDR3 region has 17 residues. CDR1 SGHNT and CDR2 YYREEE come from the germline V gene (reference sequence). V gave up 3 bases and J gave up 4 bases; unmatched junction bases: 10. CDR3 protein: CASSSPDRGPSGNTIYF. The CDR3 bases are TGTGCCAGCAGCTCACCTGACAGGGGGCCCTCGGGAAACACCATATATTTT.

The V and J genes are TRBV5-4 and TRBJ1-2; 9 bases are a match to TRBD1. Germline loops: CDR1 SGHNT, CDR2 YYREEE (reference sequence). J was trimmed by 4 bases and V by 1 base; bases with no gene match: 2. CDR3 length: 14 amino acids. The CDR3, as DNA: TGTGCCAGCAGCTTGCGGGACAGGGCCTATGGCTACACCTTC. Translated, it gives CASSLRDRAYGYTF.

The V call is TRBV10-1, the J call TRBJ1-1, with a possible D match to TRBD1 (5 bases). V lost 4 bases and J 4 bases, leaving 10 bases between the germline ends. Germline CDR1 WNHNN, CDR2 SYGVQD (reference sequence). This CDR3 has 13 residues. The CDR3 DNA reads TGCGCCAGCAGTGCAAGGGGAATCACTGAAGCTTTCTTT. Protein product: CASSARGITEAFF.